A single sample gave rise to the 26 T cell receptor beta chains below, sequenced in a study of shared clonotypes between healthy human individuals. The data were produced by immunoSEQ multiplex PCR, yet TCRdb's version contains in-frame clones alone and is incomplete. The table lists some 2.1 million clones, 85% to 95% of them singletons. Sequenced sample: naive CD4+ T cells sorted from blood. Noted subset: CD45RA+ positively selected. These receptors came from a man younger than 35 in good health.

This chain links TRBV19 with TRBJ2-3; 7 bases align to TRBD2. The V gene's germline CDR1 is LNHDA and CDR2 SQIVND (reference sequence). The CDR3 spans 13 residues. This CDR3 reads CASRQAGTDTQYF. CDR3 coding DNA: TGTGCTTCCCGGCAAGCGGGGACAGATACGCAGTATTTT.

This chain joins TRBV5-1 and TRBJ1-1, with TRBD1 matching over 7 bases. The germline gives CDR1 SGHRS, CDR2 YFSETQ. The CDR3 consists of 14 residues. The trim removed 2 bases at V and 5 bases at J, leaving 6 bases unmatched. For the CDR3, the DNA is TGCGCCAGCAGCTTACCCGGGGACAGTACTGAAGCTTTCTTT. This sequence encodes CASSLPGDSTEAFF.

This clone occurred once. V gene TRBV4-3 combines with J gene TRBJ1-4; D not certain. CDR3 size: 14 residues. Germline V gene sequence: CDR1 LGHNA, CDR2 YSLEER. Trimming pared 1 base from V and 5 bases from J, leaving 8 bases between. CDR3 loop: CASSQGPLNEKLFF. In DNA, the CDR3 is TGCGCCAGCAGCCAAGGCCCGTTAAATGAAAAACTGTTTTTT.

The chain employs TRBV6-1 and TRBJ1-1; 12 bases fit TRBD1. Germline assignment: CDR1 MNHNS and CDR2 SASEGT. Trimming removed 2 bases from V and 11 bases from J; junction bases left unmatched: 9. The CDR3 runs to 15 residues. The CDR3 bases are TGTGCCAGCAGTGAAAGCGGGACAGGGGGCTTTTGGGCTTTCTTT. This encodes CASSESGTGGFWAFF.

CDR3 region: CAISAGTGLYNEQFF. The CDR3 coding sequence is TGTGCCATCAGTGCCGGGACAGGACTCTACAATGAGCAGTTCTTC. V and J are TRBV10-3 and TRBJ2-1; 8 bases match TRBD1. J lost 3 bases, V lost 4 bases, and 5 bases had no gene match. The V gene's germline CDR1 is ENHRY and CDR2 SYGVKD. The CDR3 loop spans 15 amino acids.

The chain links TRBV18 to TRBJ2-1; 7 bases fit TRBD2. The CDR3 covers 15 residues. Germline trimming cut 0 bases from V and 5 bases from J; bases unmatched to any gene: 4. Per germline, CDR1 KGHSH and CDR2 LQKENI. CDR3 in DNA: TGTGCCAGCTCACCACCGGCTAGCGGAGACAATGAGCAGTTCTTC. It translates to CASSPPASGDNEQFF. Drawing the rest from reference TRBV18 and TRBJ2-1, the complete variable domain is NAGVMQNPRHLVRRRGQEARLRCSPMKGHSHVYWYRQLPEEGLKFMVYLQKENIIDESGMPKERFSAEFPKEGPSILRIQQVVRGDSAAYFCASSPPASGDNEQFFGPGTRLTVL.

The rearrangement links TRBV6-5 to TRBJ1-2; tentatively, D is TRBD1 (5 bases). The CDR3 runs 14 residues. Germline V gene data show CDR1 as MNHEY and CDR2 as SVGAGI. Between the trimmed V and J ends, which lost 5 bases and 4 bases, there was a span of 14 bases. As DNA, the CDR3 is TGTGCCAGCAGTCGCGGGGGGTACCTCTATGGCTACACCTTC. Translated, it gives CASSRGGYLYGYTF.

This clone is a singleton in its sample. The V call is TRBV28, the J call TRBJ2-7, with a weak D call TRBD1 (5 bases). V was trimmed by 2 bases and J by 6 bases, leaving 8 bases between them. CDR1 and CDR2 from the germline V gene are MDHEN and SYDVKM. The CDR3 loop spans 12 amino acids. The CDR3 reads CASSLGAIEQYF. The CDR3 coding sequence is TGTGCCAGCAGTTTAGGGGCAATCGAGCAGTACTTC.

As for this clone: Additional DNA sequences in this sample encode the identical CDR3. V and J are TRBV30 and TRBJ1-1; D call uncertain. This CDR3 spans 12 amino acids. Germline V gene lookup returns CDR1 GTSNPN and CDR2 SVGIG (reference sequence). The V and J ends lost 1 base and 0 bases respectively, with 3 bases between them. Here the CDR3 DNA reads TGTGCCTGGAGTGCTCTGAACACTGAAGCTTTCTTT. Amino acids: CAWSALNTEAFF.

CDR3 region: CASSPSGPTAEQYF. CDR3 in DNA: TGTGCCAGCAGCCCCTCGGGACCAACGGCCGAGCAGTACTTC. The rearrangement links TRBV7-2 to TRBJ2-7, with D perhaps being TRBD1 or TRBD2 (5 bases each). The V end lost 5 bases, the J end lost 6 bases, and 17 bases lay between the germline ends. The CDR3 consists of 14 residues. CDR1 SGHTA and CDR2 FQGNSA come from the germline V gene. The full variable domain, in which reference TRBV7-2 and TRBJ2-7 provide the parts outside the CDR3, is GAGVSQSPSNKVTEKGKDVELRCDPISGHTALYWYRQSLGQGLEFLIYFQGNSAPDKSGLPSDRFSAERTGGSVSTLTIQRTQQEDSAVYLCASSPSGPTAEQYFGPGTRLTVT.

This rearrangement joins TRBV19 to TRBJ2-5; TRBD2 matches at 8 bases. Germline CDR1 and CDR2: LNHDA and SQIVND (reference sequence). This CDR3 has 16 amino acids. After removal of 3 bases from V and 7 bases from J, the junction contained 13 bases not matched to a gene. CDR3 sequence: CASSISSGSDGRTQYF. CDR3 bases: TGTGCCAGTAGTATCTCCAGCGGGAGTGACGGGCGGACCCAGTACTTC.

This sequence joins TRBV9 and TRBJ2-2; tentative D call: TRBD2 (6 bases). The CDR3 has 14 amino acids. From germline, CDR1 is SGDLS and CDR2 YYNGEE. V dropped 3 bases and J dropped 4 bases, with 10 bases sitting between them. The CDR3 protein is CASSGGLFTGELFF. The CDR3, as DNA: TGTGCCAGCAGCGGGGGACTTTTCACCGGGGAGCTGTTTTTT.

Worth noting for this clone: Other nucleotide sequences in the sample specify the same CDR3. CDR3 region: CASSPGQSYGYTF. CDR3 DNA sequence: TGTGCCAGTAGTCCGGGACAGAGCTATGGCTACACCTTC. The chain is built from TRBV19 and TRBJ1-2; 7 bases are a match to TRBD1. The CDR3 is 13 residues long. Losses at the gene ends were 5 bases for V and 4 bases for J; bases not matched to a gene: 4. CDR1 is LNHDA, CDR2 SQIVND, per germline (reference sequence).

The chain has TRBV25-1 and TRBJ1-4; tentatively, D is TRBD1 (6 bases). Germline CDR1 and CDR2: MGHDK and SYGVNS. The CDR3 covers 18 residues. The ends were cut back, 1 base at V and 3 bases at J, with 18 bases in the middle. The CDR3 region has the DNA TGTGCCAGCAGTGAATCGGGGGCAGGGGAGCGGGCTAATGAAAAACTGTTTTTT. This sequence encodes CASSESGAGERANEKLFF.

The chain combines TRBV5-4 with TRBJ2-7; 8 positions agree with TRBD2. Losses at the gene ends were 0 bases for V and 6 bases for J; bases not matched to a gene: 8. The CDR3 covers 15 residues. From germline, CDR1 is SGHNT and CDR2 YYREEE (reference sequence). In DNA, the CDR3 is TGTGCCAGCAGCTTGGCCGGGGTAGCGGGACGCGAGCAGTACTTC. Protein product: CASSLAGVAGREQYF.

The CDR3 sequence: CASSGVGRDYNEQFF. CDR3 in DNA: TGTGCCAGCAGTGGTGTCGGACGTGACTACAATGAGCAGTTCTTC. The chain joins TRBV2 to TRBJ2-1, with no clear D. CDR1 is SNHLY, CDR2 FYNNEI, per germline. CDR3 length equals 15 residues. Trimming took off 4 bases at V and 3 bases at J, with 13 bases between the two ends. Based on the CDR3 plus reference TRBV2 and TRBJ2-1, the full variable domain is EPEVTQTPSHQVTQMGQEVILRCVPISNHLYFYWYRQILGQKVEFLVSFYNNEISEKSEIFDDQFSVERPDGSNFTLKIRSTKLEDSAMYFCASSGVGRDYNEQFFGPGTRLTVL.

The rearrangement links TRBV30 to TRBJ2-1; D ambiguous. The V end lost 1 base, the J end lost 8 bases, and 15 bases lay between the germline ends. In germline, CDR1 is GTSNPN, CDR2 SVGIG (reference sequence). This CDR3 spans 14 amino acids. The CDR3 nucleotides read TGTGCCTGGAGTGCAATGAGGCATGGGGATGAGCAGTTCTTC. The encoded protein is CAWSAMRHGDEQFF.

The J gene is TRBJ1-6, the V gene TRBV7-2; D perhaps matches TRBD1 (5 bases). The CDR3 totals 15 residues. CDR1 and CDR2 (germline): SGHTA, FQGNSA. The V and J ends lost 4 bases and 9 bases respectively, with 16 bases between them. The DNA of the CDR3 is TGTGCCAGCAGCTCGCCGACCGGGGGAGGTTCACCCCTCCACTTT. It yields the protein CASSSPTGGGSPLHF.

In regard to this clone: Other nucleotide sequences in the sample specify the same CDR3. The chain combines TRBV6-1 with TRBJ2-7, with D possibly called TRBD1 or TRBD2 (6 bases each). Trimming cost V 3 bases and J 1 base, with 10 bases left between them. The germline V gene encodes CDR1 MNHNS and CDR2 SASEGT. This CDR3 has 14 amino acids. The CDR3 here is CASSDGGGSYEQYF. CDR3 nucleotides: TGTGCCAGCAGTGATGGAGGGGGATCCTACGAGCAGTACTTC.

This clone came up a few times. In the same sample, other DNA sequences code for this CDR3. The rearrangement uses TRBV2 and TRBJ2-7; tentatively, D is TRBD1 (5 bases). Trimming stripped 4 bases from V and 3 bases from J, with 10 bases between. From germline, CDR1 is SNHLY and CDR2 FYNNEI. CDR3 size: 13 residues. In DNA, the CDR3 is TGTGCCAGCAGTGGGCAGGGTATCTACGAGCAGTACTTC. Translating gives CASSGQGIYEQYF. Using reference TRBV2 and TRBJ2-7 for the parts outside the CDR3, the full variable domain is EPEVTQTPSHQVTQMGQEVILRCVPISNHLYFYWYRQILGQKVEFLVSFYNNEISEKSEIFDDQFSVERPDGSNFTLKIRSTKLEDSAMYFCASSGQGIYEQYFGPGTRLTVT.

The V gene is TRBV7-2, the J gene TRBJ1-5; D gene ambiguous. This CDR3 region has 13 residues. CDR1 and CDR2 from the germline V gene are SGHTA and FQGNSA. Trimming left V 2 bases short and J 4 bases short, with 6 bases between. CDR3 DNA: TGTGCCAGCAGCTTAAGAATTAATCAGCCCCAGCATTTT. Its translation: CASSLRINQPQHF.

The chain carries TRBV2 and TRBJ1-2; D is perhaps TRBD1 (6 bases). The CDR3 runs 13 residues. CDR1 SNHLY and CDR2 FYNNEI come from the germline V gene. V dropped 4 bases and J dropped 4 bases, with 10 bases sitting between them. The CDR3 DNA follows: TGTGCCAGCAGTGTCCAGGGGCGCTATGGCTACACCTTC. This codes for CASSVQGRYGYTF.

DNA of the CDR3: TGCAGCGTTGAGCAACGGGAGGCCTACTCCTACGAGCAGTACTTC. Translating gives CSVEQREAYSYEQYF. V gene TRBV29-1 combines with J gene TRBJ2-7; TRBD2 matches at 7 bases. J was trimmed by 0 bases and V by 3 bases; bases with no gene match: 8. The CDR3 is 15 amino acids. Germline V lookup: CDR1 SQVTM, CDR2 ANQGSEA.

The chain carries TRBV4-2 and TRBJ2-5; 7 bases fit TRBD2. Losses at the gene ends were 3 bases for V and 2 bases for J; bases not matched to a gene: 9. Germline CDR1 and CDR2: LGHNA and YNFKEQ. This CDR3 is built from 16 residues. The CDR3 nucleotides are TGTGCCAGCAGCCATCTAAGGGCGGGGGTTCAAGAGACCCAGTACTTC. Translating gives CASSHLRAGVQETQYF.

The chain uses TRBV10-3 and TRBJ2-7; D is perhaps TRBD1 (6 bases). The CDR3 extends over 15 amino acids. Germline V gene sequence: CDR1 ENHRY, CDR2 SYGVKD. With 0 bases removed from V and 4 bases from J, the gap between germline ends came to 13 bases. The CDR3 loop reads CAISESAPQGYEQYF. For the CDR3, the DNA is TGTGCCATCAGTGAGTCGGCCCCACAGGGTTACGAGCAGTACTTC.

This chain uses TRBV28 with TRBJ1-2; 9 bases map to TRBD1. Germline CDR1 reads MDHEN; CDR2 reads SYDVKM. Unmatched junction bases numbered 11, after V lost 4 bases and J lost 8 bases. The CDR3 has 15 amino acids. CDR3 in amino acids: CASSYPGTGTGGYTF. CDR3 coding DNA: TGTGCCAGCAGTTACCCTGGGACCGGGACAGGGGGCTACACCTTC.